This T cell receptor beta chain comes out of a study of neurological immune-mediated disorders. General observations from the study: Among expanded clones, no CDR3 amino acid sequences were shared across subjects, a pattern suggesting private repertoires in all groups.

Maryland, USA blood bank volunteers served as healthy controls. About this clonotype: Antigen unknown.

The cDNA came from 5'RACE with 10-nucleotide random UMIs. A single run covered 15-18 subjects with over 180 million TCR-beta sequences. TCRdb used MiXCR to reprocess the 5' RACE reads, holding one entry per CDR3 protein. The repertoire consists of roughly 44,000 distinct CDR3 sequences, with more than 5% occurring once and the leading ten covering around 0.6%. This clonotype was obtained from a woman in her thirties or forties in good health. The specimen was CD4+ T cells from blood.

The CDR3 DNA reads as TGTGCCAGCAGCCAAGATTCGGCTCCCCGGCGGGAGACCCAGTACTTC. Encoded protein: CASSQDSAPRRETQYF. The J gene is TRBJ2-5, the V gene TRBV3-1; D not resolved. From germline, CDR1 is LGHDT and CDR2 YNNKEL (reference sequence). V lost 0 bases and J lost 5, with 16 bases in between. This CDR3 comprises 16 residues.